The text below deals with one TCR beta chain. Its antigen is not identified. The method was immunoSEQ multiplex PCR; TCRdb's version includes in-frame clones alone and lacks a portion of them. The sample includes about 2 million clones, less than 95% of them seen just once. Looked up from germline, CDR1 is MGHRA and CDR2 is YSYEKL. V gave up 0 bases and J gave up 0 bases, with 8 bases separating them. This CDR3 is 15 amino acids long. Terminally differentiated effector memory CD45RA+ cells were excluded by CCR7 positive selection of CD45RO-negative cells. This record comes from a study of shared clonotypes between healthy human individuals. Study overall: CD8 memory received one plate per donor, CD8 naive two, CD4 memory three and CD4 naive three. Study observations and caveats: Across a handful of donors, naive CD4 shared roughly 5%, naive CD8 more than 3%, memory CD4 2.3%, memory CD8 over 0.3%.

The sequenced sample consisted of naive CD8+ T cells sorted from blood. This rearrangement joins TRBV4-1 to TRBJ1-2; D remains ambiguous. This TCR came from a man between 18 and 29 years old in good health. The CDR3 region is CASSQEQTPNYGYTF. For the CDR3, the DNA is TGCGCCAGCAGCCAAGAACAGACCCCTAACTATGGCTACACCTTC.